This paragraph covers one TCR beta chain sequence. Its antigen is currently unknown. This may arise from a read error, as a much more abundant clone is one base away. The CDR3 is made up of 16 amino acids. The germline V gene has CDR1 SGHAT and CDR2 FQNNGV. MiXCR, applied by TCRdb to the reads, yields one record per CDR3 protein. The data hold 80,000 to 130,000 distinct CDR3 sequences, with under 25% observed a single time. The data were taken from a study of T cell repertoires in cytomegalovirus infection. Study-wide background: Carrying CMV and the relevant HLA type showed in public TCR beta signatures.

General study results and limits: Within the response measured ex vivo, HLA-C-restricted CMV-specific TCR beta clonotypes were dominant.

The source material was CD8+ T cells from PBMCs. This receptor was taken from a human donor in good health (CMV status not recorded). Some clones in this sample may be carry-over from other donors' samples. The chain carries TRBV11-2 and TRBJ2-7, with D maybe TRBD1 (6 bases). For the CDR3, the DNA is TGTGCCAGCAGCCTATTGACGGGACATTCCTCCTACGAGCAGCACTTC. It codes for CASSLLTGHSSYEQHF. The whole variable domain, remainder taken from reference TRBV11-2 and TRBJ2-7, is EAGVAQSPRYKIIEKRQSVAFWCNPISGHATLYWYQQILGQGPKLLIQFQNNGVVDDSQLPKDRFSAERLKGVDSTLKIQPAKLEDSAVYLCASSLLTGHSSYEQHFGPGTRLTVT.